This TCR beta chain was sequenced for a study of CD8 T cells in Susac syndrome. The multiple sclerosis controls comprised treatment-naive patients whose relapsing-remitting disease was stable or active. Random hexamers were used to reverse transcribe roughly 0.45 to 1 ug of RNA. TCRdb used MiXCR to reprocess the immunoSEQ multiplex PCR reads, holding one entry per CDR3 protein. The data contain approximately 180,000 distinct CDR3 sequences, roughly 92% of them singletons. Overall study results and limits: The study conceded that relatively few individuals underwent its TCR sequencing and HLA analysis.

Germline CDR1 and CDR2: MDHEN and SYDVKM. CDR3 length: 11 amino acids. Unmatched junction bases numbered 6, after V lost 5 bases and J lost 15 bases. For this clonotype: Its antigen is undetermined.

The receptor was derived from a human donor with multiple sclerosis. This sequence joins TRBV28 and TRBJ2-3; 9 nucleotides align to TRBD2. The specimen sequenced was CD4+ T cells from PBMCs. The CDR3 region is CASSSSGSDYF. CDR3 in DNA: TGTGCCAGCAGTAGTAGCGGGAGTGATTATTTT.